This T cell receptor (beta chain) was obtained from a study of OX40 agonist ivuxolimab in advanced cancers. TCRdb keeps only in-frame clones here, not all; method: immunoSEQ multiplex PCR. The repertoire consists of around 69,000 clones, with around nine tenths occurring once and the leading ten covering 2.5% to 3%. V was pared by 7 bases and J by 4 bases, with 14 bases between. The CDR3 has 13 amino acids. Per the germline V gene, CDR1 is SGHDT and CDR2 is YYEEEE. The chain carries TRBV5-6 and TRBJ1-2; D is possibly TRBD1 (6 bases). The sequencing here drew on CD4+ or CD8+ T cells sorted from blood, taken in a trial of the OX40 agonist ivuxolimab. The receptor was derived from an adult with an advanced solid tumor such as melanoma, head and neck, liver or kidney cancer. Written as DNA, the CDR3 is TGTGCCAGCGCCGACAGGAGACTCTATGGCTACACCTTC. This codes for CASADRRLYGYTF.